The T cell receptor beta chain under discussion was sequenced for a study of CD8 T cells in ankylosing spondylitis. In the case of this clonotype: This may arise from a read error, as a much more abundant clone is one base away.

TCRdb itself ran the 5' RACE reads through MiXCR, one entry per CDR3 protein. The table records a few hundred thousand distinct CDR3 sequences, 10% to 13% of them present only once. Trimming removed 2 bases at V and 4 bases at J, with 17 bases between. The CDR3 consists of 16 residues. Germline V lookup: CDR1 LNHNV, CDR2 YYDKDF (reference sequence). The V gene is TRBV15, the J gene TRBJ1-1; a weak D match, TRBD1 (6 bases). The receptor was isolated from a male donor with ankylosing spondylitis or in good health (not recorded which). Sequencing was carried out using blood, either unsorted or a sorted T cell fraction (not recorded which). The CDR3 region is CATSRPAGVEGTEAFF. The DNA of the CDR3 is TGTGCCACCAGCAGACCGGCAGGGGTTGAGGGCACTGAAGCTTTCTTT.